This T cell receptor beta chain was recorded in a study of OX40 agonist ivuxolimab in advanced cancers. Study overall: Across the patients, intravenous ivuxolimab was delivered every 2 weeks at 0.01 to 10 mg/kg. Three dose-escalation patients had partial responses: one with hepatocellular carcinoma and two with cutaneous melanoma.

Repertoires were generated with immunoSEQ multiplex PCR, while TCRdb's copy carries only in-frame clones and drops some. The data contain thousands of clones, 88% of them singletons. The sample holds one count of this clone. The CDR3 runs to 14 residues. Germline values: CDR1 SGHDT, CDR2 YYEEEE. With V trimmed by 4 bases and J by 7 bases, 5 bases remained unmatched. J is TRBJ1-1 and V is TRBV5-6, with 12 bases aligning to TRBD1. Material: CD4+ or CD8+ T cells sorted from blood, obtained in a trial of the OX40 agonist ivuxolimab. The TCR originated in an adult with an advanced solid tumor such as melanoma, head and neck, liver or kidney cancer. In DNA, the CDR3 is TGTGCCAGCAGCCCGGGACAGGGGGCGAGTGAAGCTTTCTTT. Translating it yields CASSPGQGASEAFF.